The 13 T cell receptor beta chains in this list originate from one sample, sequenced in a study of shared clonotypes between healthy human individuals. TCRdb keeps only in-frame clones here, not all; method: immunoSEQ multiplex PCR. The top ten clones hold over 1.3% of a sample with approximately 940,000 clones, over 75% of them seen once. The sample was memory CD4+ T cells sorted from blood. Subset: CD45RA-negative fraction. Every receptor here comes from a man aged 18 to 35 in good health.

The chain is built from TRBV5-1 and TRBJ1-3; D unclear. The germline V gene has CDR1 SGHRS and CDR2 YFSETQ. Deletions cut 1 base from V and 0 bases from J, with 8 bases between. This CDR3 has 15 residues. The CDR3, as DNA: TGCGCCAGCAGCTTGAACGGCGACTCTGGAAACACCATATATTTT. As protein: CASSLNGDSGNTIYF.

The chain links TRBV25-1 to TRBJ2-3; no reliable D call. Germline V CDR1 and CDR2: MGHDK, SYGVNS. CDR3 size: 11 residues. The V gene lost 7 bases and the J gene lost 4 bases, with 6 bases spanning the gap. CDR3 coding DNA: TGTGCCAGCATGCTGGCAGATACGCAGTATTTT. Its protein is CASMLADTQYF.

The chain recombines TRBV9 with TRBJ2-5; 10 bases are shared with TRBD2. CDR3 length equals 16 residues. V lost 2 bases, J lost 2 bases, and 6 bases stayed unmatched. From germline, CDR1 is SGDLS and CDR2 YYNGEE. CDR3 DNA: TGTGCCAGCAGCGTCGGGGCAGCGGGAGGGCAAGAGACCCAGTACTTC. Its protein is CASSVGAAGGQETQYF.

The gene calls are TRBV6-5 and TRBJ1-4; D call uncertain. Germline loops: CDR1 MNHEY, CDR2 SVGAGI. Trimming shortened V by 7 bases and J by 7 bases, and 19 bases separated the two germline ends. The CDR3 contains 15 residues. This CDR3 reads CASTLMAQSGEKLFF. The DNA for the CDR3 is TGTGCCAGCACCTTGATGGCACAAAGCGGTGAAAAACTGTTTTTT.

This clone showed up just a few times. The rearrangement joins TRBV16 to TRBJ1-2; D call uncertain. Trimming stripped 3 bases from V and 4 bases from J, with 6 bases between. The CDR3 spans 12 residues. Per the germline V gene, CDR1 is KGHSY and CDR2 is FQNENV. CDR3 loop: CASSQNSYGYTF. The CDR3 DNA is TGTGCCAGCAGCCAGAACAGCTATGGCTACACCTTC. Full variable domain (remainder filled in from reference TRBV16 and TRBJ1-2): GEEVAQTPKHLVRGEGQKAKLYCAPIKGHSYVFWYQQVLKNEFKFLISFQNENVFDETGMPKERFSAKCLPNSPCSLEIQATKLEDSAVYFCASSQNSYGYTFGSGTRLTVV.

This clone showed up just a few times. V gene TRBV2 combines with J gene TRBJ1-1; no reliable D call. The CDR3 contains 12 residues. V was shortened by 5 bases and J by 6 bases, with 10 bases between the two germline ends. Germline lookup yields CDR1 SNHLY and CDR2 FYNNEI. DNA of the CDR3: TGTGCCAGCAGTCCTTCAGCACCTGAAGCTTTCTTT. Amino acids: CASSPSAPEAFF.

The J gene is TRBJ2-5, the V gene TRBV7-9; D might be TRBD1 (5 bases). V lost 2 bases and J lost 5, with 15 bases in between. The CDR3 has 15 residues. CDR1 is SEHNR, CDR2 FQNEAQ, per germline (reference sequence). The CDR3 loop reads CASSLLQGLRETQYF. The CDR3 DNA follows: TGTGCCAGCAGCTTACTCCAGGGATTAAGGGAGACCCAGTACTTC.

The chain employs TRBV11-2 and TRBJ2-1, with D maybe TRBD2 (7 bases). Germline V lookup: CDR1 SGHAT, CDR2 FQNNGV. Trimming pared 1 base from V and 5 bases from J, leaving 15 bases between. The CDR3 sequence is 16 residues long. Here the CDR3 DNA reads TGTGCCAGCAGCTTAGGTCCGGGGGGCAAGGACAATGAGCAGTTCTTC. The encoded protein is CASSLGPGGKDNEQFF. Full variable domain (rest looked up from reference TRBV11-2 and TRBJ2-1): EAGVAQSPRYKIIEKRQSVAFWCNPISGHATLYWYQQILGQGPKLLIQFQNNGVVDDSQLPKDRFSAERLKGVDSTLKIQPAKLEDSAVYLCASSLGPGGKDNEQFFGPGTRLTVL.

The rearrangement joins TRBV9 to TRBJ1-3; tentatively, D is TRBD1 (5 bases). CDR3 size: 16 residues. V dropped 3 bases and J dropped 0 bases, with 13 bases sitting between them. Germline V gene data show CDR1 as SGDLS and CDR2 as YYNGEE. The CDR3 sequence is CASSAWGESSGNTIYF. The CDR3 DNA reads TGTGCCAGCAGCGCTTGGGGGGAGAGCTCTGGAAACACCATATATTTT.

This chain links TRBV7-9 with TRBJ2-2; D uncertain. Between the trimmed V and J ends, which lost 2 bases and 6 bases, there was a span of 7 bases. There are 13 residues in the CDR3. Germline V gives CDR1 SEHNR, CDR2 FQNEAQ (reference sequence). DNA for the CDR3: TGTGCCAGCAGCTTATCCGCCTCCGGGGAGCTGTTTTTT. Translation gives CASSLSASGELFF.

Worth noting for this clone: The sample holds other DNA sequences that translate to the same CDR3. The chain has TRBV7-2 and TRBJ2-6; unclear D gene. Germline-derived CDR1 and CDR2 are SGHTA and FQGNSA. Trimming left V 1 base short and J 0 bases short, with 7 bases between. There are 16 residues in the CDR3. This chain's CDR3 is CASSLVGYSGANVLTF. CDR3 DNA sequence: TGTGCCAGCAGCTTAGTGGGGTACTCTGGGGCCAACGTCCTGACTTTC.

The rearrangement links TRBV6-5 to TRBJ2-5; D may be TRBD1 or TRBD2 (5 bases each). The CDR3 contains 15 residues. V lost 6 bases to trimming and J lost 4 bases, with 18 bases between them. Germline V lookup: CDR1 MNHEY, CDR2 SVGAGI. In nucleotides, the CDR3 is TGTGCCAGCAGCCGGGGCCCCCTAGCTCTAGAGACCCAGTACTTC. It codes for CASSRGPLALETQYF.

V and J are TRBV4-3 and TRBJ2-3; D is unresolved. Germline values: CDR1 LGHNA, CDR2 YSLEER. Trimming took off 2 bases at V and 2 bases at J, with 5 bases between the two ends. The CDR3 extends over 13 amino acids. The CDR3 loop is CASSQQLTDTQYF. CDR3 in DNA: TGCGCCAGCAGCCAACAACTCACAGATACGCAGTATTTT.